The 32 T cell receptor beta chains below were found in one sample sequenced in a study of cytomegalovirus exposure and HLA in healthy donors. Sequencing was performed with immunoSEQ multiplex PCR; in TCRdb, only in-frame clones are kept and a portion is missing. The table lists 65,000 to 75,000 clones, nearly 96% of them singletons. Specimen: PBMCs. Source of these receptors: a woman aged 18-29 years in good health and CMV-seropositive.

The rearrangement joins TRBV6-1 to TRBJ2-7; a possible D gene is TRBD1 (5 bases). Trimming stripped 6 bases from V and 2 bases from J, with 14 bases between. Per germline, CDR1 MNHNS and CDR2 SASEGT. This CDR3 is 14 amino acids long. The CDR3 reads CASRPRAGAYEQYF. The CDR3 DNA is TGTGCCAGCAGACCCAGGGCCGGCGCCTACGAGCAGTACTTC.

This chain connects TRBV29-1 to TRBJ2-1; 7 bases are shared with TRBD1. V trimming: 6 bases; J trimming: 4 bases; junction bases outside the gene matches: 3. Germline V lookup: CDR1 SQVTM, CDR2 ANQGSEA. The CDR3 extends over 12 amino acids. CDR3 sequence reads: CSVDRVYNEQFF. CDR3 DNA: TGCAGCGTCGACAGGGTTTACAATGAGCAGTTCTTC.

The J gene is TRBJ1-5, the V gene TRBV7-2; no clear D gene. The CDR3 is 14 amino acids. CDR1 and CDR2 (germline): SGHTA, FQGNSA. Trimming cost V 3 bases and J 3 bases, with 9 bases left between them. CDR3 sequence: CASSFGTFNQPQHF. The CDR3 nucleotides read TGTGCCAGCAGCTTTGGTACATTCAATCAGCCCCAGCATTTT. The full variable domain, with the rest looked up from reference TRBV7-2 and TRBJ1-5, is GAGVSQSPSNKVTEKGKDVELRCDPISGHTALYWYRQSLGQGLEFLIYFQGNSAPDKSGLPSDRFSAERTGGSVSTLTIQRTQQEDSAVYLCASSFGTFNQPQHFGDGTRLSIL.

The chain joins TRBV7-9 to TRBJ2-3; 8 positions match TRBD2. The CDR3 consists of 16 residues. The germline gives CDR1 SEHNR, CDR2 FQNEAQ (reference sequence). V lost 5 bases and J lost 2; bases outside the gene matches: 9. CDR3 sequence: CASSRGGLADTDTQYF. CDR3 nucleotides: TGTGCCAGCAGCCGGGGGGGGCTAGCGGACACAGATACGCAGTATTTT.

The rearrangement joins TRBV7-2 to TRBJ2-5; 7 bases are shared with TRBD2. Losses at the gene ends were 5 bases for V and 5 bases for J; bases not matched to a gene: 11. The CDR3 runs to 15 residues. Germline loops: CDR1 SGHTA, CDR2 FQGNSA. CDR3 sequence reads: CASSPPGGWGETQYF. As DNA, the CDR3 is TGTGCCAGCAGCCCGCCCGGGGGGTGGGGGGAGACCCAGTACTTC. Full variable domain (remainder filled in from reference TRBV7-2 and TRBJ2-5): GAGVSQSPSNKVTEKGKDVELRCDPISGHTALYWYRQSLGQGLEFLIYFQGNSAPDKSGLPSDRFSAERTGGSVSTLTIQRTQQEDSAVYLCASSPPGGWGETQYFGPGTRLLVL.

CDR3 DNA: TGTGCCAGCAGCCCTCCGGACAGGGCCGAGCAGTACTTC. This codes for CASSPPDRAEQYF. The gene calls are TRBV13 and TRBJ2-7; 8 nucleotides agree with TRBD1. The CDR3 runs to 13 residues. Germline CDR1 reads PRHDT; CDR2 reads FYEKMQ (reference sequence). V was clipped by 5 bases and J by 6 bases; unmatched bases: 6.

This chain connects TRBV30 to TRBJ2-3; 9 bases are a match to TRBD2. V shed 2 bases and J 3 bases; nucleotides not matched to a gene: 3. Germline values: CDR1 GTSNPN, CDR2 SVGIG (reference sequence). This CDR3 region has 14 residues. CDR3: CAWSRTSATDTQYF. The CDR3 region has the DNA TGTGCCTGGAGTAGGACTAGCGCGACAGATACGCAGTATTTT.

The chain is built from TRBV11-3 and TRBJ2-5, with TRBD2 as a possible D gene (5 bases). The V end lost 5 bases, the J end lost 3 bases, and 7 bases lay between the germline ends. The germline V gene encodes CDR1 SGHNT and CDR2 YENEEA. The CDR3 has 12 amino acids. CDR3 bases: TGTGCCAGCAGCCCCGGGAAAGAGACCCAGTACTTC. The encoded protein is CASSPGKETQYF.

The chain uses TRBV4-2 and TRBJ2-2; 9 bases match TRBD1. The CDR3 totals 19 residues. V was pared by 0 bases and J by 2 bases, with 10 bases of the junction left unmatched. Germline CDR1 and CDR2: LGHNA and YNFKEQ. The CDR3: CASSQDALPTGGNTGELFF. The CDR3 region has the DNA TGTGCCAGCAGCCAAGATGCATTACCTACAGGGGGCAACACCGGGGAGCTGTTTTTT.

The V gene is TRBV10-3, the J gene TRBJ2-7; a possible D gene is TRBD2 (6 bases). Germline lookup yields CDR1 ENHRY and CDR2 SYGVKD. The CDR3 has 14 residues. V was clipped by 0 bases and J by 4 bases, with 10 bases between them. CDR3 DNA: TGTGCCATCAGTGAGTCCGTGGGAGGATACGAGCAGTACTTC. Protein: CAISESVGGYEQYF.

The J gene is TRBJ1-1, the V gene TRBV6-1; D unclear. V lost 3 bases, J lost 4 bases, and 12 bases lay in between. There are 14 residues in the CDR3. Germline V CDR1 and CDR2: MNHNS, SASEGT. The CDR3 loop is CASSDPGVGTEAFF. CDR3 coding DNA: TGTGCCAGCAGTGACCCGGGTGTCGGCACTGAAGCTTTCTTT.

V gene TRBV7-9 combines with J gene TRBJ2-7; tentative D call: TRBD1 (5 bases). CDR1 and CDR2 from the germline V gene are SEHNR and FQNEAQ (reference sequence). Deletions cut 1 base from V and 1 base from J, with 14 bases between. The CDR3 contains 16 residues. CDR3 loop: CASSLVGGRVSYEQYF. The CDR3 DNA sequence: TGTGCCAGCAGCTTAGTAGGCGGCAGGGTATCCTACGAGCAGTACTTC.

The chain recombines TRBV13 with TRBJ2-1; 8 nucleotides match TRBD2. This CDR3 is 16 amino acids long. Germline values: CDR1 PRHDT, CDR2 FYEKMQ (reference sequence). Losses at the gene ends were 0 bases for V and 3 bases for J; bases not matched to a gene: 4. The CDR3 nucleotides are TGTGCCAGCAGCTTAGGGACTAGCGAAAGCTACAATGAGCAGTTCTTC. Protein: CASSLGTSESYNEQFF.

This clone occurred once. The chain links TRBV6-4 to TRBJ2-1, with 9 nucleotides matching TRBD2. Per the germline V gene, CDR1 is MRHNA and CDR2 is SNTAGT. Unmatched junction bases numbered 9, after V lost 5 bases and J lost 4 bases. CDR3 length: 16 amino acids. The CDR3 loop is CASSPRAGGRYNEQFF. The CDR3, as DNA: TGTGCCAGCAGTCCCCGAGCGGGAGGACGATACAATGAGCAGTTCTTC.

The chain joins TRBV4-3 to TRBJ2-2; D gene ambiguous. Germline loops: CDR1 LGHNA, CDR2 YSLEER. V lost 0 bases to trimming and J lost 1 base, with 15 bases between them. This CDR3 is 18 amino acids long. The CDR3 reads CASSQDVWQRRNTGELFF. The CDR3, as DNA: TGCGCCAGCAGCCAAGATGTATGGCAGCGCCGGAACACCGGGGAGCTGTTTTTT.

The chain couples TRBV4-2 to TRBJ2-7; 7 bases are shared with TRBD2. J gave up 7 bases and V 1 base, and 10 bases lay outside the gene matches. The CDR3 is 15 amino acids. Germline CDR1 LGHNA, CDR2 YNFKEQ. The CDR3 DNA sequence: TGTGCCAGCAGCCAAGGTCTATCTAGCGGACTGGAGCAGTACTTC. Its protein is CASSQGLSSGLEQYF.

This clone has more than one count but fewer than ten. This chain links TRBV21-1 with TRBJ2-7; the tabulated D call, TRBD2, remains unverified against the DNA. TRBV21-1 has pseudogene status. The CDR3 covers 14 residues. Here the CDR3 reads CASSKETKVGEQYF. In nucleotides, the CDR3 is TGTGCCAGCAGCAAAGAGACTAAAGTAGGCGAGCAGTACTTC.

Only one count was recorded for this clone. The V and J genes are TRBV19 and TRBJ1-3; the D gene is possibly TRBD1 (6 bases). The CDR3 is made up of 14 amino acids. V was cut by 2 bases and J by 4 bases, with 9 bases left in between. Germline assignment: CDR1 LNHDA and CDR2 SQIVND (reference sequence). CDR3 residues: CASSIIQGGNTIYF. CDR3 coding DNA: TGTGCCAGTAGTATAATACAGGGAGGAAACACCATATATTTT.

The V gene is TRBV27, the J gene TRBJ1-5; D is uncertain. Germline lookup yields CDR1 MNHEY and CDR2 SMNVEV (reference sequence). The CDR3 length is 13 residues. Trimming shortened V by 5 bases and J by 6 bases, and 11 bases separated the two germline ends. The CDR3 spells CASSPGRTQPQHF. In DNA, the CDR3 is TGTGCCAGCAGTCCGGGTCGAACTCAGCCCCAGCATTTT.

This sequence joins TRBV7-2 and TRBJ2-1; D might be TRBD2 (5 bases). The ends were cut back, 5 bases at V and 4 bases at J, with 12 bases in the middle. The CDR3 covers 14 residues. Germline CDR1 SGHTA, CDR2 FQGNSA. This chain's CDR3 is CASSLGLFYNEQFF. The CDR3 nucleotides are TGTGCCAGCAGCCTAGGACTCTTTTACAATGAGCAGTTCTTC.

The chain recombines TRBV4-1 with TRBJ1-5; 12 bases fit TRBD1. The CDR3 is 18 amino acids. Germline V gene data show CDR1 as MGHRA and CDR2 as YSYEKL. The J segment lost 3 bases and the V segment lost 3 bases, leaving 9 bases of the junction unmatched. The CDR3 loop reads CASSHGTGGNVNNQPQHF. In DNA form, the CDR3 reads TGCGCCAGCAGCCATGGGACAGGGGGCAATGTGAACAATCAGCCCCAGCATTTT.

This clone has just a few counts. The chain recombines TRBV6-5 with TRBJ2-7; perhaps TRBD1 as D (6 bases). Trimming pared 0 bases from V and 5 bases from J, leaving 14 bases between. Germline CDR1 and CDR2: MNHEY and SVGAGI. CDR3 length: 15 amino acids. This CDR3 reads CASSYSGPGDHEQYF. As DNA, the CDR3 is TGTGCCAGCAGTTACTCGGGACCAGGGGACCACGAGCAGTACTTC.

V is TRBV2 and J is TRBJ2-4; 7 positions agree with TRBD2. The CDR3 is made up of 15 amino acids. V shed 8 bases, J shed 1 base, and the junction held 8 bases outside the gene matches. Germline values: CDR1 SNHLY, CDR2 FYNNEI. The DNA of the CDR3 is TGTGCCAGCTCGGCGGGAGTAAGTGCCAAAAACATTCAGTACTTC. Translating gives CASSAGVSAKNIQYF. The variable domain in full, with the rest retrieved from reference TRBV2 and TRBJ2-4, is EPEVTQTPSHQVTQMGQEVILRCVPISNHLYFYWYRQILGQKVEFLVSFYNNEISEKSEIFDDQFSVERPDGSNFTLKIRSTKLEDSAMYFCASSAGVSAKNIQYFGAGTRLSVL.

This chain joins TRBV28 and TRBJ1-5; D is uncertain. V lost 2 bases and J 4 bases, leaving 6 bases between the germline ends. The CDR3 runs to 13 residues. Per germline, CDR1 MDHEN and CDR2 SYDVKM. CDR3 DNA sequence: TGTGCCAGCAGTTTAGGCCCAAATCAGCCCCAGCATTTT. Encoded protein: CASSLGPNQPQHF.

The rearrangement uses TRBV13 and TRBJ2-5; D not resolved. The CDR3 is 13 amino acids. Germline V gene sequence: CDR1 PRHDT, CDR2 FYEKMQ (reference sequence). Trimming stripped 5 bases from V and 2 bases from J, with 9 bases between. The CDR3 DNA reads as TGTGCCAGCAGCGCCGCAGGACAAGAGACCCAGTACTTC. This codes for CASSAAGQETQYF.

The CDR3, as DNA: TGTGCAGCCGGGACAGGTAATCAGCCCCAGCATTTT. It is translated as CAAGTGNQPQHF. J is TRBJ1-5 and V is TRBV6-5, with TRBD1 matching 8 bases. There are 12 residues in the CDR3. The V gene's germline CDR1 is MNHEY and CDR2 SVGAGI.

This clone was detected only once. The chain carries TRBV23-1 and TRBJ1-5, with 10 nucleotides matching TRBD1. TRBV23-1 is given ORF status, its function remaining uncertain. The CDR3 is 18 residues long. V gave up 0 bases and J gave up 12 bases; unmatched junction bases: 17. CDR3 loop: CASSQSDRGSLRSPRQHF. The CDR3 DNA reads TGCGCCAGCAGTCAATCGGACAGGGGGTCCCTCAGGTCCCCCCGCCAGCATTTT.

The chain couples TRBV28 to TRBJ2-5; perhaps TRBD2 as D (5 bases). V lost 6 bases, J lost 4 bases, and 15 bases lay in between. This CDR3 is built from 14 residues. CDR1 is MDHEN and CDR2 is SYDVKM in the germline V gene. In nucleotides, the CDR3 is TGTGCCAGCAGCTCCACGGGGTCTCGAGAGACCCAGTACTTC. Amino acids: CASSSTGSRETQYF.

This chain joins TRBV25-1 and TRBJ2-7; D uncertain. CDR3 length equals 14 residues. Trimming took 6 bases from V and 2 from J, leaving 14 bases between them. Germline V lookup: CDR1 MGHDK, CDR2 SYGVNS. The CDR3 protein is CASSEYQSAYEQYF. Written as DNA, the CDR3 is TGTGCCAGCAGCGAGTATCAGAGCGCCTACGAGCAGTACTTC.

The V gene is TRBV2, the J gene TRBJ1-1; 7 nucleotides align to TRBD1. The CDR3 extends over 14 amino acids. CDR1 and CDR2 (germline): SNHLY, FYNNEI. V gave up 6 bases and J gave up 5 bases; unmatched junction bases: 9. DNA of the CDR3: TGTGCCAGCAGCGATACAGGGGCGCGGACTGAAGCTTTCTTT. Its translation: CASSDTGARTEAFF.

The gene calls are TRBV28 and TRBJ2-7; D unresolved. The CDR3 runs 12 residues. Trimming pared 5 bases from V and 3 bases from J, leaving 8 bases between. Germline CDR1 is MDHEN and CDR2 is SYDVKM. CDR3 loop: CASSPPSYEQYF. In DNA form, the CDR3 reads TGTGCCAGCAGTCCGCCGAGCTACGAGCAGTACTTC.

This clone has only a few counts. The chain's CDR3 is CASSPSPGGNQPQHF. CDR3 in DNA: TGTGCCAGCAGCCCTAGCCCAGGGGGTAATCAGCCCCAGCATTTT. The rearrangement links TRBV11-2 to TRBJ1-5; 7 bases are a match to TRBD1. CDR1 and CDR2 from the germline V gene are SGHAT and FQNNGV. Losses at the gene ends were 5 bases for V and 4 bases for J; bases not matched to a gene: 8. This CDR3 comprises 15 residues.